This T cell receptor beta chain is drawn from a study of blood T cell repertoires in COVID-19 (dated by TCRdb to about 2020). For the study in its entirety: Samples covering the acute and convalescent phases of COVID-19 were provided by collaborators in the United States, Italy and Spain. Sample metadata almost always included a de-identified subject ID, COVID-19 status, age in years and sex. Subjects who had been exposed to COVID-19, were actively infected with it, or had recovered from it provided the deeply sampled blood TCRbeta repertoires that made up the dataset. The repertoires were released in a freely available public database intended as a resource for research on the immune response to SARS-CoV-2. Samples came from the ongoing ImmuneRACE study (first 160 participants) plus 1,254 subjects from 6 global collaborators. The material from the prospective study consisted of cDNA or gDNA derived from T cells, B-cell-depleted T cells, or PBMCs. HLA class I and class II types, where available, came from metadata supplied by the sample provider rather than from assay-based typing.

The paper's findings and limits, for the study overall: How much clinical and demographic metadata was included differed by source and by participant, and the metadata was provided uncurated.

TCRbeta CDR3 regions were amplified from genomic DNA using the immunoSEQ Assay, a bias-controlled multiplex PCR. The original pipeline was this. Within the assay, amplification of reference gene primers was used to estimate how many nucleated cells each sample contained. To quantify the absolute abundance of each unique TCRbeta CDR3 rearrangement, sequence reads were collapsed and filtered. For each sample, productive Simpson clonality was calculated by taking the square root of Simpson's diversity index across productive rearrangements. Drawn from immuneACCESS, this table holds only the in-frame rearrangements with V and J called that TCRdb kept. Clones are partly lost; checked studies trace under half to an unresolved V gene and leave the rest unexplained. V, J and clone size derive from that table, while D and trimming were established from the DNA sequence. The sample has 250,000 to 350,000 clones on record, approximately 85% of them singletons. The leading ten clones occupy more than 4% of the sample.

Participants in the prospective study were aged about 18 to 90 years, lived in about two dozen United States geographic areas, and enrolled through a virtual design. In the prospective study, cohorts were assigned on the basis of participant-reported clinical history obtained from a screening survey and a study questionnaire. Recovered participants in ImmuneRACE Cohort 3 were defined as having two consecutive negative NP/OP PCR tests, clearance from a healthcare professional, or resolution of symptoms. In the prospective study, mobile phlebotomists collected whole blood, serum and a nasopharyngeal or oropharyngeal swab from each participant. Additional blood draws and questionnaires over an approximately 2-month period could optionally be provided by prospective study participants. Before DNA extraction, prospective study blood samples were shipped either frozen or at room temperature. For this clone: Its antigen is not yet known. Per-base quality was not reported, and no clone a single base away is much larger than it.

Counted from cysteine to phenylalanine, this CDR3 has 13 amino acids. Only the CDR3 part of the read is kept: 39 bases, read in frame from the first base. V is shortened by 3 bases, J by 0 bases, and the region joining them spans 4 bases. This TCR was sampled from a woman in her thirties who had recovered from COVID-19. Sequencing was carried out using PBMCs or T cells enriched from blood (not recorded which). The sequence joins TRBV12-3 or TRBV12-4 to TRBJ2-3; no D segment can be confidently identified. The bases are TGTGCCAGCAGTTTCGTCAGCACAGATACGCAGTATTTT. Its protein is CASSFVSTDTQYF.